The sequence of this T cell receptor beta chain was determined in a study of blood T cell repertoires in COVID-19. Study summary: Material from acute and convalescent COVID-19 was sourced from the United States, Italy and Spain. T cells, B-cell-depleted T cells, or PBMCs provided the cDNA or gDNA that served as material.

Original processing methods: Amplification from reference gene primers served as the basis for estimated nucleated cell counts. Generated by immunoSEQ multiplex PCR, the TCRdb table keeps only in-frame clones and is missing some. For V, J and clone size, that table is used; D and trimming come from the DNA. This sample carries roughly 70,000 clones, roughly 73% of them seen once, and the ten largest clones take about 6%. The CDR3 has 17 amino acids. Looked up from germline, CDR1 is ENHRY and CDR2 is SYGVKD. J lost 0 bases, V lost 4 bases, and 9 bases had no gene match. Sequenced sample: peripheral blood. This chain connects TRBV10-3 to TRBJ2-1, with 7 nucleotides matching TRBD1. This receptor was obtained from a woman aged 55 to 70 with acute or convalescent COVID-19. DNA of the CDR3: TGTGCCATCAGTGTCCCGATGTCAGGGGGCTCCTACAATGAGCAGTTCTTC. Translated, it gives CAISVPMSGGSYNEQFF.